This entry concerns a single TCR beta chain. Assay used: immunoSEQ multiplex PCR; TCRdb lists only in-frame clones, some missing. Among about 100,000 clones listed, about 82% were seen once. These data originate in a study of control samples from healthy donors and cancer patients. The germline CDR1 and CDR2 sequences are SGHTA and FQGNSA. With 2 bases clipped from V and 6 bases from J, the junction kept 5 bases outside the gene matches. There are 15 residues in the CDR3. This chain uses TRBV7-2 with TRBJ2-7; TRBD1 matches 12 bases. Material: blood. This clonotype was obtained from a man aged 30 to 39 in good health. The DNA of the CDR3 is TGTGCCAGCAGCTTAAAGGGACAGGGGGCCTCCGAGCAGTACTTC. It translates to CASSLKGQGASEQYF. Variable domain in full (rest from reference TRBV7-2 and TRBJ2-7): GAGVSQSPSNKVTEKGKDVELRCDPISGHTALYWYRQSLGQGLEFLIYFQGNSAPDKSGLPSDRFSAERTGGSVSTLTIQRTQQEDSAVYLCASSLKGQGASEQYFGPGTRLTVT.